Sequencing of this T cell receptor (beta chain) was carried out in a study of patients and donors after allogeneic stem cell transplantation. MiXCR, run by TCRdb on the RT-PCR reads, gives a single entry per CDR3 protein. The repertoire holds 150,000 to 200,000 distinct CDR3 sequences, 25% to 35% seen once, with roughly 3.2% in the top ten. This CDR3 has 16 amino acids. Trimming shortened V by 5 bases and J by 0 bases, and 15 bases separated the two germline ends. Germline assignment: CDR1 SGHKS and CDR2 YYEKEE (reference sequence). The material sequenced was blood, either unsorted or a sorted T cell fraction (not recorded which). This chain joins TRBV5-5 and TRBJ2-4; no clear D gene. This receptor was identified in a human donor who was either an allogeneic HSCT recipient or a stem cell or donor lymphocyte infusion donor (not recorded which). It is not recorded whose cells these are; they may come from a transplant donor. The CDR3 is CASREDLSLAKNIQYF. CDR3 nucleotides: TGTGCCAGCAGGGAAGACTTATCTCTAGCCAAAAACATTCAGTACTTC.